This T cell receptor beta chain was sequenced during a study of shared clonotypes between healthy human individuals. Some clones are missing from TCRdb's copy, which holds only in-frame ones; the method was immunoSEQ multiplex PCR. The sample carries 2.3 million or so clones, more than 85% recorded once. A CD45RA+ naive subset and a CD45RA-negative memory subset were split from CD4+ cells. Germline V gene data show CDR1 as SGHTA and CDR2 as FQGNSA. Trimming removed 0 bases from V and 7 bases from J, with 9 bases in between. This CDR3 region has 14 residues. The sample consisted of naive CD4+ T cells from PBMCs. As to subset: CD45RA+ positively selected. V and J are TRBV7-2 and TRBJ2-2, with D perhaps TRBD1 (7 bases). The clonotype was recovered from a man between 18 and 29 years old in good health. Some clones in this sample may be carry-over from other donors' samples. The DNA for the CDR3 is TGTGCCAGCAGCTTAGCGCAGGGGGGCGGGGAGCTGTTTTTT. Encoded protein: CASSLAQGGGELFF.